This T cell receptor beta chain comes out of a study of post-analysis software for immune sequencing data. Overall study results and limits: Patients carried several TRBV segments more frequently than controls did, and TRBV5-6, TRBV5-1 and TRBV20-1 were among them.

Prepared TCR beta cDNA libraries contained unique molecular identifiers. TCRdb fed the PCR reads into MiXCR, producing one record per CDR3 protein. The profile shows about 620,000 distinct CDR3 sequences, 40% to 50% of them singletons. Germline CDR1 SGHTA, CDR2 FQGNSA. The CDR3 is made up of 15 amino acids. Trimming stripped 1 base from V and 0 bases from J, with 8 bases between. Concerning this clonotype itself: Its antigen is currently unknown.

The source of this sequence is a girl between 5 and 17 years old with multiple sclerosis. Sequenced material: blood. This chain uses TRBV7-2 with TRBJ2-3; D gene ambiguous. CDR3: CASSLDVLSTDTQYF. CDR3 bases: TGTGCCAGCAGCTTAGACGTACTTAGCACAGATACGCAGTATTTT.